This TCR beta chain was profiled in a study of vaccination and CD4 T cells after COVID-19. Study-wide background: The control cultures got either a CEFX pool, an HIV-1 Nef pool, or no peptide at all.

Stated treatment: roughly ten-day PBMC culture with coronavirus spike peptide pools or control peptides (ViraFEST assay). The table lists this clonotype with a few counts. Its specificity is unknown. The Oncomine TCR Beta short-read assay sequenced DNA from cultured CD4+ T cells. One entry per CDR3 protein results from TCRdb running MiXCR on the PCR reads. There are more than 15,000 distinct CDR3 sequences in the sample; 54% occur only once, and around 30% lies in the top ten. The V end was cut by 10 bases, the J end by 4 bases, with 22 bases between. The CDR3 length is 15 residues. Germline-derived CDR1 and CDR2 are ENHRY and SYGVKD. General study results and limits: Researchers report that a median approximately 85% of reactive clones in convalescent patients surfaced only post-vaccination.

The specimen was cultured CD4+ T cells from blood, collected after SARS-CoV-2 vaccination. This receptor was taken from a human donor with COVID-19. This chain uses TRBV10-3 with TRBJ1-2, with a possible D match to TRBD1 (6 bases). CDR3 protein: CATQGVAGQFYGYTF. In DNA form, the CDR3 reads TGTGCCACCCAAGGGGTGGCGGGACAATTCTATGGCTACACCTTC.